A selection of T cell receptor beta chains follows, all from one sample in a study of tumor-infiltrating lymphocytes in oesophageal squamous cell carcinoma. TCRdb fed the PCR reads into MiXCR, producing one record per CDR3 protein. The table includes roughly 11,000 distinct CDR3 sequences, roughly three fifths detected once. The sample consisted of esophageal tumor tissue. Source of these receptors: a male donor with esophageal squamous cell carcinoma. The CDR3 runs from the conserved cysteine through the conserved F or W. A D gene is named only where the DNA matches it firmly. Rows give clone size only sometimes, using once, few, many, or a class for an expanded clone.

CDR3 protein | CDR3 DNA | V gene | D gene | J gene | clone size
CASSKDLAKNIQYF | TGTGCCAGCAGCAAGGACCTAGCCAAAAACATTCAGTACTTC | TRBV5-4 | - | TRBJ2-4 | medium-sized
CASSQDSPQRQGFHNEQFF | TGTGCCAGCAGCCAAGACTCTCCTCAGAGACAGGGCTTCCACAATGAGCAGTTCTTC | TRBV4-2 | TRBD1 | TRBJ2-1 | many
CASSDSGRETQYF | TGTGCCAGCAGTGATAGCGGGCGAGAGACCCAGTACTTC | TRBV6-1 | TRBD2 | TRBJ2-5 | -
CASSYTSGSVYEQFF | TGTGCCAGCAGCTACACTAGCGGGAGTGTCTATGAGCAGTTCTTC | TRBV7-2 | TRBD2 | TRBJ2-1 | -
CASSYYGQGAYNEQFF | TGTGCCAGCAGTTACTATGGTCAGGGGGCCTACAATGAGCAGTTCTTC | TRBV6-6 | TRBD1 | TRBJ2-1 | -
CASSLGVGNSYEQYF | TGTGCCAGCAGCTTAGGGGTCGGGAACTCCTACGAGCAGTACTTC | TRBV7-6 | - | TRBJ2-7 | -
CASSLVYSGGSNEQYF | TGTGCCAGCAGCTTAGTGTATTCAGGGGGCTCTAATGAGCAGTACTTC | TRBV7-6 | TRBD1 | TRBJ2-7 | many
CASSYSPGVSYNEQFF | TGTGCCAGCAGTTACTCCCCAGGGGTCTCCTACAATGAGCAGTTCTTC | TRBV6-5 | - | TRBJ2-1 | few
CASSRTAMEETQYF | TGTGCCAGCAGCCGGACAGCAATGGAAGAGACCCAGTACTTC | TRBV12-3/TRBV12-4 | - | TRBJ2-5 | -
CASSSRLPGTGTYNEQFF | TGTGCCAGCAGCTCACGACTCCCCGGGACAGGGACATACAATGAGCAGTTCTTC | TRBV7-2 | TRBD1 | TRBJ2-1 | -
CASNMDSWLAGSVEQFF | TGTGCCAGCAACATGGACTCATGGTTAGCGGGATCCGTTGAGCAGTTCTTC | TRBV11-2 | TRBD2 | TRBJ2-1 | -
CASSYSGETQYF | TGTGCCAGCAGTTACTCTGGAGAGACCCAGTACTTC | TRBV6-6 | - | TRBJ2-5 | medium-sized
CASSEVRRSYEQYF | TGTGCCAGCAGTGAAGTAAGGAGGAGCTACGAGCAGTACTTC | TRBV6-1 | - | TRBJ2-7 | -
CASSLQGGLNEKLFF | TGTGCCAGCAGCTTACAGGGGGGGTTGAATGAAAAACTGTTTTTT | TRBV7-2 | TRBD1 | TRBJ1-4 | few
CASSPRTGGSGEQYF | TGTGCCAGCAGCCCGCGGACAGGGGGCTCGGGGGAGCAGTACTTC | TRBV7-2 | TRBD1 | TRBJ2-7 | once
CASRHTGVYEQYF | TGTGCCAGCAGGCATACAGGGGTCTACGAGCAGTACTTC | TRBV11-2 | TRBD1 | TRBJ2-7 | large
CASRRTSGSTDTQYF | TGTGCCAGCAGGCGGACTAGCGGGAGCACAGATACGCAGTATTTT | TRBV7-2 | TRBD2 | TRBJ2-3 | many
CASSPGGDTQYF | TGTGCCAGCAGCCCGGGAGGGGATACGCAGTATTTT | TRBV7-3 | TRBD2 | TRBJ2-3 | -
CASSASRYEQYF | TGTGCCAGCAGCGCGTCCCGCTACGAGCAGTACTTC | TRBV11-2 | - | TRBJ2-7 | large
CASSRGQGSTGELFF | TGTGCCAGCAGCCGGGGACAGGGTAGCACCGGGGAGCTGTTTTTT | TRBV7-7 | TRBD1 | TRBJ2-2 | -
CASSLGLRAHEQFF | TGTGCCAGCAGTTTAGGTCTCAGGGCTCATGAGCAGTTCTTC | TRBV28 | - | TRBJ2-1 | -
CASSERQDLYEQYF | TGTGCCAGCAGTGAACGACAGGACCTCTACGAGCAGTACTTC | TRBV6-1 | - | TRBJ2-7 | medium-sized
CASSPTGALETQYF | TGTGCTAGCAGCCCGACAGGGGCCCTCGAGACCCAGTACTTC | TRBV7-6 | TRBD1 | TRBJ2-5 | -
CASSFFPRQGAYNEQFF | TGTGCCAGCAGCTTCTTCCCCCGGCAGGGGGCTTACAATGAGCAGTTCTTC | TRBV7-3 | TRBD1 | TRBJ2-1 | -
CASSLQGLSTDTQYF | TGTGCCAGCAGCCTACAGGGCCTCTCCACAGATACGCAGTACTTC | TRBV7-9 | - | TRBJ2-7 | -
CASSPGTDNEQFF | TGTGCCAGCAGCCCCGGGACGGACAATGAGCAGTTCTTC | TRBV7-8 | - | TRBJ2-1 | few
CASSLSGSTDTQYF | TGTGCCAGCAGCTTGTCGGGGAGCACAGATACGCAGTATTTT | TRBV7-2 | - | TRBJ2-3 | few
CASSPAPGLGEQYF | TGTGCCAGCAGCCCCGCTCCAGGGTTAGGCGAGCAGTACTTC | TRBV7-2 | - | TRBJ2-7 | few
CASSDLAGGRRETQYF | TGTGCCAGCAGCGACCTAGCGGGAGGACGGCGGGAGACCCAGTACTTC | TRBV7-2 | TRBD2 | TRBJ2-5 | few
CASSPPLGGEQYF | TGTGCCAGCAGTCCTCCCCTAGGGGGCGAGCAGTACTTC | TRBV28 | - | TRBJ2-7 | -
CASSQRQGGRAGNEQFF | TGCGCCAGCAGCCAACGACAAGGCGGGAGGGCGGGTAATGAGCAGTTCTTC | TRBV4-3 | TRBD2 | TRBJ2-1 | -
CASSLDRRDGRTDTQYF | TGTGCCAGCAGCTTAGACAGGCGGGATGGCCGCACAGATACGCAGTATTTT | TRBV7-6 | - | TRBJ2-3 | few
CASSYSPETQYF | TGTGCCAGCAGTTACTCCCCAGAGACCCAGTACTTC | TRBV6-8 | - | TRBJ2-5 | -
CSARRDGYTDTQYF | TGCAGTGCTAGAAGGGACGGTTACACAGATACGCAGTATTTT | TRBV20-1 | - | TRBJ2-3 | once
CASSQDPGSPYNEQFF | TGCGCCAGCAGCCAAGATCCCGGGAGCCCCTACAATGAGCAGTTCTTC | TRBV5-3 | - | TRBJ2-1 | -
CASSLDFRTGVPGYTF | TGTGCCAGCAGCTTGGATTTTAGGACAGGTGTGCCCGGCTACACCTTC | TRBV5-4 | TRBD1 | TRBJ1-2 | many
CASSLDGYNEQYF | TGTGCCAGCAGCTTGGACGGTTACAATGAGCAGTACTTC | TRBV7-2 | - | TRBJ2-4 | -
CASSLGGAVQETQYF | TGTGCCAGCAGCTTAGGGGGGGCGGTGCAAGAGACCCAGTACTTC | TRBV11-3 | - | TRBJ2-5 | -
CASSAMAGLQETQYF | TGTGCCAGCAGCGCAATGGCGGGACTCCAAGAGACCCAGTACTTC | TRBV11-2 | - | TRBJ2-5 | medium-sized
CASRTGATNEKLFF | TGTGCCAGCAGGACAGGGGCAACTAATGAAAAACTGTTTTTT | TRBV6-5 | TRBD1 | TRBJ1-4 | -
CASRQRGGTDTQYF | TGTGCCAGCAGGCAGCGGGGGGGCACAGATACGCAGTATTTT | TRBV6-2/TRBV6-3 | TRBD2 | TRBJ2-3 | once
CASSFGPLVGYEQYF | TGTGCCAGCAGCTTCGGACCACTCGTCGGGTACGAGCAGTACTTC | TRBV7-8 | - | TRBJ2-7 | -
CASKPGGRETQYF | TGTGCCAGCAAGCCAGGGGGCAGGGAGACCCAGTACTTC | TRBV7-2 | TRBD1 | TRBJ2-5 | -
CASSFFGEETQFF | TGTGCCAGCAGCTTTTTTGGGGAAGAGACCCAGTTCTTC | TRBV7-2 | - | TRBJ2-1 | -
CASSKGWTSNGNTIYF | TGTGCCAGCAGCAAGGGCTGGACCTCAAATGGAAACACCATATATTTT | TRBV7-2 | - | TRBJ1-3 | -
CASSLNAGVSETQYF | TGTGCCAGCAGCTTAAATGCGGGAGTGAGTGAGACCCAGTACTTC | TRBV7-3 | TRBD2 | TRBJ2-5 | -
CASSITDEQYF | TGTGCCAGCAGTATTACAGACGAGCAGTACTTC | TRBV25-1 | - | TRBJ2-7 | -
CATSDPDTRYGYTF | TGTGCCACCAGTGATCCGGACACGAGGTATGGCTACACCTTC | TRBV24-1 | - | TRBJ1-2 | -
CASSSHPTGTEQFF | TGTGCTAGCAGCTCCCATCCTACGGGGACTGAGCAGTTCTTC | TRBV7-6 | - | TRBJ2-1 | -
CASSSLAYSRSSYNEQFF | TGTGCCAGCAGCTCGCTAGCTTATAGCAGAAGCTCCTACAATGAGCAGTTCTTC | TRBV7-9 | - | TRBJ2-1 | -
CASSPDRTYNEQFF | TGTGCCAGCAGCCCCGATCGGACTTACAATGAGCAGTTCTTC | TRBV7-3 | - | TRBJ2-1 | -
CASSFQSYNEQYF | TGTGCCAGCAGCTTCCAGTCATACAATGAGCAGTACTTC | TRBV7-6 | - | TRBJ2-7 | few
CASSLNSAYEQYF | TGTGCCAGCAGCTTAAATTCAGCCTACGAGCAGTACTTC | TRBV7-8 | - | TRBJ2-7 | -
CASSFTGQGVEQYF | TGTGCCAGCTCCTTTACGGGACAGGGGGTCGAGCAGTACTTC | TRBV6-1 | TRBD1 | TRBJ2-7 | many